The 13 T cell receptor beta chains reported below all come from one sample, sequenced in a study of patients and donors after allogeneic stem cell transplantation. TCRdb re-derived calls from the RT-PCR reads in MiXCR, one entry per CDR3 protein. The sample lists 70,000 to 95,000 distinct CDR3 sequences; around 5% were seen once. The sequencing input was blood, either unsorted or a sorted T cell fraction (not recorded which). The receptors were gathered from a human donor who was either an allogeneic HSCT recipient or a stem cell or donor lymphocyte infusion donor (not recorded which). It is not recorded whose cells these are; they may come from a transplant donor.

This clonotype showed up many times. The V and J genes are TRBV4-2 and TRBJ2-1; D possibly uses TRBD1 or TRBD2 (5 bases each). With 1 base removed from V and 0 bases from J, the gap between germline ends came to 10 bases. This CDR3 region has 16 residues. The germline gives CDR1 LGHNA, CDR2 YNFKEQ. DNA of the CDR3: TGTGCCAGCAGCCAAGTATGGGGGAGCTCCTACAATGAGCAGTTCTTC. Translation: CASSQVWGSSYNEQFF.

The table lists this clonotype with a count of one. This rearrangement joins TRBV6-1 to TRBJ2-7, with a weak D call TRBD1 (5 bases). The V end was cut by 5 bases, the J end by 5 bases, with 13 bases between. The CDR3 is made up of 13 amino acids. Looked up from germline, CDR1 is MNHNS and CDR2 is SASEGT. The CDR3 here is CASSIPGSDEQYF. CDR3 DNA: TGTGCCAGCAGTATCCCAGGGTCGGACGAGCAGTACTTC.

The table lists this clonotype with many counts. The V and J genes are TRBV5-1 and TRBJ2-1, with 7 bases that match TRBD2. The germline V gene encodes CDR1 SGHRS and CDR2 YFSETQ. The CDR3 has 16 amino acids. The trim removed 5 bases at V and 8 bases at J, leaving 16 bases unmatched. The CDR3 is CASSGGVTREVDEQFF. As DNA, the CDR3 is TGCGCCAGCAGTGGGGGGGTTACGAGGGAGGTCGATGAGCAGTTCTTC.

This clonotype was recorded at least ten times. The chain uses TRBV7-2 and TRBJ1-2; D may be TRBD1 (5 bases). Trimming left V 0 bases short and J 4 bases short, with 12 bases between. CDR1 and CDR2 (germline): SGHTA, FQGNSA. The CDR3 has 15 residues. CDR3 sequence reads: CASSLAWGQSYGYTF. Written as DNA, the CDR3 is TGTGCCAGCAGCTTAGCCTGGGGCCAGAGCTATGGCTACACCTTC. The full variable domain, with the rest looked up from reference TRBV7-2 and TRBJ1-2, is GAGVSQSPSNKVTEKGKDVELRCDPISGHTALYWYRQSLGQGLEFLIYFQGNSAPDKSGLPSDRFSAERTGGSVSTLTIQRTQQEDSAVYLCASSLAWGQSYGYTFGSGTRLTVV.

This clonotype was detected many times. The chain combines TRBV2 with TRBJ2-5, with a possible D match to TRBD2 (6 bases). The CDR3 totals 13 residues. Per the germline V gene, CDR1 is SNHLY and CDR2 is FYNNEI. V dropped 7 bases and J dropped 4 bases, with 13 bases sitting between them. The DNA of the CDR3 is TGTGCCAGCACCTTTGGGGGGAGAGAGACCCAGTACTTC. It specifies CASTFGGRETQYF.

This clonotype was observed many times. The rearrangement uses TRBV6-5 and TRBJ1-1; D remains unclear. The V end was cut by 3 bases, the J end by 1 base, with 9 bases between. This CDR3 is built from 14 residues. The germline V gene has CDR1 MNHEY and CDR2 SVGAGI. The CDR3 coding sequence is TGTGCCAGCAGTTATCCGGGGAGGAACACTGAAGCTTTCTTT. This gives the protein CASSYPGRNTEAFF.

This clonotype was observed many times. This chain links TRBV20-1 with TRBJ2-3, with 13 bases matching TRBD2. The junction had 10 bases not matched to a gene; V was cut back by 7 bases and J by 3 bases. Germline V lookup: CDR1 DFQATT, CDR2 SNEGSKA (reference sequence). This CDR3 has 16 amino acids. CDR3 nucleotide sequence: TGCAGTGTCGCAAAACTAGCGGGGGGGCGGACAGATACGCAGTATTTT. Translation: CSVAKLAGGRTDTQYF.

This clonotype was observed many times. As DNA, the CDR3 is TGTGCCAGCTCAGCTAGCGGGGGAACGAACACCGGGGAGCTGTTTTTT. This encodes CASSASGGTNTGELFF. The rearrangement joins TRBV18 to TRBJ2-2; TRBD2 matches at 10 bases. With V trimmed by 5 bases and J by 0 bases, 3 bases remained unmatched. CDR1 KGHSH and CDR2 LQKENI come from the germline V gene. CDR3 length: 16 residues.

This chain connects TRBV18 to TRBJ1-3; the D gene is possibly TRBD1 (5 bases). V lost 4 bases, J lost 3 bases, and 10 bases lay in between. The CDR3 loop spans 14 amino acids. CDR1 and CDR2 from the germline V gene are KGHSH and LQKENI. CDR3 protein: CASSLQGFGNTIYF. In nucleotides, the CDR3 is TGTGCCAGCTCACTTCAGGGATTTGGAAACACCATATATTTT.

The chain recombines TRBV20-1 with TRBJ2-7, with 8 bases matching TRBD2. Germline CDR1 and CDR2: DFQATT and SNEGSKA (reference sequence). V lost 6 bases, J lost 2 bases, and 9 bases stayed unmatched. The CDR3 runs 14 residues. CDR3 region: CSAKIAGPTYEQYF. The CDR3 bases are TGCAGTGCAAAAATAGCGGGACCGACCTACGAGCAGTACTTC.

This clonotype was seen at least ten times. This sequence joins TRBV10-3 and TRBJ2-2, with D tentatively TRBD1 (5 bases). Germline CDR1 is ENHRY and CDR2 is SYGVKD. The CDR3 runs 15 residues. Trimming stripped 0 bases from V and 3 bases from J, with 8 bases between. Written as DNA, the CDR3 is TGTGCCATCAGTGAGTCGAAGGGGTACACCGGGGAGCTGTTTTTT. This gives the protein CAISESKGYTGELFF.

This clonotype was seen ten or more times. The chain recombines TRBV20-1 with TRBJ2-3, with D possibly TRBD2 on 5 matching bases. The CDR3 runs 14 residues. The germline gives CDR1 DFQATT, CDR2 SNEGSKA (reference sequence). With 3 bases removed from V and 3 bases from J, the gap between germline ends came to 13 bases. In DNA, the CDR3 is TGCAGTGCTAGTCGAGGGTTACGGACAGATACGCAGTATTTT. This codes for CSASRGLRTDTQYF.

This clonotype has at least ten counts. The rearrangement links TRBV28 to TRBJ2-7; tentatively, D is TRBD2 (6 bases). Germline V gene sequence: CDR1 MDHEN, CDR2 SYDVKM. The CDR3 runs to 12 residues. V was shortened by 7 bases and J by 6 bases, with 13 bases between the two germline ends. The CDR3 DNA is TGTGCCAGCACTCCCGGGACTGGCGAGCAGTACTTC. Its translation is CASTPGTGEQYF.